These 5 T cell receptor beta chains were all obtained from the same sample, sequenced in a study of cytomegalovirus exposure and HLA in healthy donors. The PCR had 60 Vbeta and 13 Jbeta primers. The assay was immunoSEQ multiplex PCR, and TCRdb's table has in-frame clones only and misses some. The sample has roughly 220,000 clones, approximately 70% seen once. The specimen sequenced was PBMCs. The source of these receptors is a man aged 40-49 years in good health and CMV-seropositive.

The chain has TRBV6-1 and TRBJ1-3; D gene ambiguous. The germline V gene encodes CDR1 MNHNS and CDR2 SASEGT. The length of the CDR3 is 15 residues. V was shortened by 6 bases and J by 1 base, with 13 bases between the two germline ends. CDR3 sequence: CASRAWSGSGNTIYF. As DNA, the CDR3 is TGTGCCAGCAGGGCATGGAGCGGTTCTGGAAACACCATATATTTT.

A remark on this clone: A junction end diverges from the germline sequence, so it may reflect a read error. The sample has other DNA sequences that encode this CDR3 too. This chain links TRBV6-1 with TRBJ1-1; D may be TRBD1 (6 bases). This CDR3 has 16 amino acids. Germline V gives CDR1 MNHNS, CDR2 SASEGT. The chain's CDR3 is CASSEEQGRFNTEAFF. The DNA for the CDR3 is TGTGCCAGCAGTGAAGAGCAGGGGAGATTCAACACTGAGGCTTTCTTT.

The rearrangement joins TRBV2 to TRBJ1-5; the D is unclear. The CDR3 has 15 amino acids. The V gene lost 4 bases and the J gene lost 6 bases, with 16 bases spanning the gap. Per the germline V gene, CDR1 is SNHLY and CDR2 is FYNNEI. In DNA form, the CDR3 reads TGTGCCAGCAGTGGAGGGAGAGACAAAGGTCAGCCCCAGCATTTT. The encoded protein is CASSGGRDKGQPQHF. The full variable domain, rest sourced from reference TRBV2 and TRBJ1-5, is EPEVTQTPSHQVTQMGQEVILRCVPISNHLYFYWYRQILGQKVEFLVSFYNNEISEKSEIFDDQFSVERPDGSNFTLKIRSTKLEDSAMYFCASSGGRDKGQPQHFGDGTRLSIL.

The J gene is TRBJ1-2, the V gene TRBV6-4; 9 nucleotides line up with TRBD1. Per the germline V gene, CDR1 is MRHNA and CDR2 is SNTAGT. The CDR3 runs to 14 residues. The trim removed 6 bases at V and 5 bases at J, leaving 7 bases unmatched. In DNA form, the CDR3 reads TGTGCCAGCAGCCTACAGACAGGGGGGTATGGCTACACCTTC. Translating gives CASSLQTGGYGYTF.

The J gene is TRBJ2-7, the V gene TRBV7-7, with D possibly being TRBD1 (5 bases). The CDR3 length is 17 residues. The V and J ends lost 4 bases and 0 bases respectively, with 19 bases between them. Germline CDR1 reads SSHAT; CDR2 reads FNYEAQ (reference sequence). This chain's CDR3 is CASSSPQGPRSSYEQYF. The DNA for the CDR3 is TGTGCCAGCAGCTCCCCCCAGGGTCCGAGGAGCTCCTACGAGCAGTACTTC. Supplemented by reference TRBV7-7 and TRBJ2-7, the full variable domain reads GAGVSQSPRYKVTKRGQDVTLRCDPISSHATLYWYQQALGQGPEFLTYFNYEAQPDKSGLPSDRFSAERPEGSISTLTIQRTEQRDSAMYRCASSSPQGPRSSYEQYFGPGTRLTVT.